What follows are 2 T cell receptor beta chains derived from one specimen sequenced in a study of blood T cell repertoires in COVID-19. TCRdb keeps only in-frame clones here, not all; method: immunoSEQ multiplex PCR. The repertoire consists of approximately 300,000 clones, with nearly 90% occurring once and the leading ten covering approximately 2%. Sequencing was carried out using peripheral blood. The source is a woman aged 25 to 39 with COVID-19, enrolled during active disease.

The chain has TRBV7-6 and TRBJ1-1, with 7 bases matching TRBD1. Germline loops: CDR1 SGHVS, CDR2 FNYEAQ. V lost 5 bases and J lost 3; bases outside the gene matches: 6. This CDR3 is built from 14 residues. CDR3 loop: CASSQGTVYTEAFF. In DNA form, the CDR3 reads TGTGCCAGCAGCCAAGGGACAGTTTACACTGAAGCTTTCTTT.

The CDR3 bases are TGTGCCAGTAGCCTACACTTACAGGGGGTGAAAGGTGGCTACACCTTC. This sequence encodes CASSLHLQGVKGGYTF. The chain links TRBV19 to TRBJ1-2; 8 bases agree with TRBD1. V shed 6 bases and J 7 bases; nucleotides not matched to a gene: 16. Per the germline V gene, CDR1 is LNHDA and CDR2 is SQIVND (reference sequence). CDR3 size: 16 residues. Variable domain in full (rest from reference TRBV19 and TRBJ1-2): DGGITQSPKYLFRKEGQNVTLSCEQNLNHDAMYWYRQDPGQGLRLIYYSQIVNDFQKGDIAEGYSVSREKKESFPLTVTSAQKNPTAFYLCASSLHLQGVKGGYTFGSGTRLTVV.